This T cell receptor beta chain was documented in a study of cytomegalovirus exposure and HLA in healthy donors. Study-wide context: About 79 million unique TCRs from HLA-typed donors were held in an early data release. General study points: In a later analysis, HLA-associated beta chains showed higher expansion and lower generation probabilities than comparable chains. Overall, approximately 150 TCR beta chains were annotated as cytomegalovirus-associated. Being productive about 87% or about 30% of the time was typical of most TCR beta V segments in an earlier analysis.

To note about this clone: Its antigen is not known.

PCR amplification relied on 60 Vbeta primers (plus 13 Jbeta primers). Here immunoSEQ multiplex PCR was the method, and the copy in TCRdb shows in-frame clones only, minus some. The sample consists of approximately 150,000 clones, approximately 78% of them appearing once. V shed 3 bases, J shed 0 bases, and the junction held 4 bases outside the gene matches. The CDR3 runs 15 residues. The germline gives CDR1 SNHLY, CDR2 FYNNEI. Sequenced material: PBMCs. The source is a man aged 18-30 years in good health and CMV-seropositive. The V call is TRBV2, the J call TRBJ1-1; 7 bases agree with TRBD1. The CDR3 is CASSDSGGLNTEAFF. The CDR3, as DNA: TGTGCCAGCAGTGACTCAGGGGGTCTGAACACTGAAGCTTTCTTT.